Listed below are T cell receptor beta chains from one sample, sequenced in a study of cytomegalovirus exposure and HLA in healthy donors. The repertoire was sequenced with immunoSEQ multiplex PCR; TCRdb's copy has only in-frame clones and lacks some. The clone table shows 100,000 to 150,000 clones, with the ten largest holding under 2%. The sequenced sample consisted of PBMCs. The source of these receptors is a man aged 18-30 years in good health and CMV-seronegative. The CDR3 runs from the conserved cysteine through the conserved F or W. The order of the fields is D gene, CDR3 length, J gene, V gene, CDR3 DNA, CDR3 protein. A D gene is named only where the DNA matches it firmly.

d_call: .; cdr3_length: 13; j_call: TRBJ2-3; v_call: TRBV6-5; cdr3_nt: TGTGCCAGCAAGCCCCAGGGCACAGATACGCAGTATTTT; cdr3_aa: CASKPQGTDTQYF
d_call: .; cdr3_length: 15; j_call: TRBJ1-2; v_call: TRBV7-2; cdr3_nt: TGTGCCAGCAGCTTATACATACAGGGAGAGTATGGCTACACCTTC; cdr3_aa: CASSLYIQGEYGYTF
d_call: TRBD2; cdr3_length: 13; j_call: TRBJ2-3; v_call: TRBV30; cdr3_nt: TGTGCCTGGACAGGGCGGGGGACAGATACGCAGTATTTT; cdr3_aa: CAWTGRGTDTQYF
d_call: .; cdr3_length: 15; j_call: TRBJ2-7; v_call: TRBV5-4; cdr3_nt: TGTGCCAGCAGCTGGGGACACGGCGGTACCTACGAGCAGTACTTC; cdr3_aa: CASSWGHGGTYEQYF
d_call: .; cdr3_length: 16; j_call: TRBJ2-2; v_call: TRBV7-3; cdr3_nt: TGTGCCAGCAGCTTAATCAAGGTATGGGGCGCCGGGGAGCTGTTTTTT; cdr3_aa: CASSLIKVWGAGELFF
d_call: TRBD2; cdr3_length: 15; j_call: TRBJ2-1; v_call: TRBV6-1; cdr3_nt: TGTGCCACACTAGCGGCCGGTCTCTCCTACAATGAGCAGTTCTTC; cdr3_aa: CATLAAGLSYNEQFF
d_call: .; cdr3_length: 16; j_call: TRBJ1-6; v_call: TRBV13; cdr3_nt: TGTGCCAGCAGCCCCGCAGGGTCCCGAACCAATTCACCCCTCCACTTT; cdr3_aa: CASSPAGSRTNSPLHF
d_call: .; cdr3_length: 13; j_call: TRBJ2-7; v_call: TRBV2; cdr3_nt: TGTGCCACACGGGATGGGGGGTTGAAAGAGCAGTACTTC; cdr3_aa: CATRDGGLKEQYF
d_call: .; cdr3_length: 16; j_call: TRBJ1-6; v_call: TRBV2; cdr3_nt: TGTGCCAGCAGTGAAGGCCCGGGAGGGCGGCATTCACCCCTCCACTTT; cdr3_aa: CASSEGPGGRHSPLHF
d_call: .; cdr3_length: 13; j_call: TRBJ1-2; v_call: TRBV25-1; cdr3_nt: TGTGCCAGCGGCATAACAGGGACGGGCGGCTACACCTTC; cdr3_aa: CASGITGTGGYTF
d_call: TRBD2; cdr3_length: 17; j_call: TRBJ2-2; v_call: TRBV5-1; cdr3_nt: TGCGCCAGCAGCTTGGAACTAGCGGGGATTCCCCACGGGGAGCTGTTTTTT; cdr3_aa: CASSLELAGIPHGELFF
d_call: .; cdr3_length: 13; j_call: TRBJ2-7; v_call: TRBV7-7; cdr3_nt: TGTGCTAGCAGCGGTGGTTTGGCAGACGAGCAGTACTTC; cdr3_aa: CASSGGLADEQYF
d_call: TRBD2; cdr3_length: 15; j_call: TRBJ2-1; v_call: TRBV9; cdr3_nt: TGTGCCAGCAGCCCCTTTAGCGGGAGGGACAATGAGCAGTTCTTC; cdr3_aa: CASSPFSGRDNEQFF
d_call: TRBD2; cdr3_length: 14; j_call: TRBJ2-7; v_call: TRBV7-3; cdr3_nt: TGTGCCAGCAGCCCGGGACTAGCGGGAGGCGAGCAGTACTTC; cdr3_aa: CASSPGLAGGEQYF
d_call: TRBD1; cdr3_length: 16; j_call: TRBJ2-1; v_call: TRBV14; cdr3_nt: TGTGCCAGCAGCCGCCGGGACAGGGGGCGGTGGTATGAGCAGTTCTTC; cdr3_aa: CASSRRDRGRWYEQFF
d_call: TRBD1; cdr3_length: 16; j_call: TRBJ1-1; v_call: TRBV4-3; cdr3_nt: TGCGCCAGCAGCCAAGGTGTGGGGACAGGGGGCACTGAAGCTTTCTTT; cdr3_aa: CASSQGVGTGGTEAFF
d_call: .; cdr3_length: 15; j_call: TRBJ1-6; v_call: TRBV6-1; cdr3_nt: TGTGCCAGCAGTGAAAGGGGCTCCTATAATTCACCCCTCCACTTT; cdr3_aa: CASSERGSYNSPLHF
d_call: .; cdr3_length: 15; j_call: TRBJ1-5; v_call: TRBV27; cdr3_nt: TGTGCCAGCAGTACGACAGCTAATAGCAATCAGCCCCAGCATTTT; cdr3_aa: CASSTTANSNQPQHF
d_call: .; cdr3_length: 15; j_call: TRBJ1-4; v_call: TRBV28; cdr3_nt: TGTGCCAGCAGTCAAATCAGGGAAAGAACCGAAAAACTGTTTTTT; cdr3_aa: CASSQIRERTEKLFF
d_call: TRBD1; cdr3_length: 15; j_call: TRBJ1-1; v_call: TRBV4-2; cdr3_nt: TGTGCCAGCAGCCAGTCCGGGACAGGGGACACTGAAGCTTTCTTT; cdr3_aa: CASSQSGTGDTEAFF
d_call: .; cdr3_length: 19; j_call: TRBJ1-5; v_call: TRBV30; cdr3_nt: TGTGCCTGGAGTGTAAGAGTCCGTGGGCAAGAATATAGCAATCAGCCCCAGCATTTT; cdr3_aa: CAWSVRVRGQEYSNQPQHF
d_call: .; cdr3_length: 14; j_call: TRBJ1-4; v_call: TRBV5-1; cdr3_nt: TGCGCCAGCAGCTCCCGGACAGCGAATGAAAAACTGTTTTTT; cdr3_aa: CASSSRTANEKLFF
d_call: .; cdr3_length: 15; j_call: TRBJ2-5; v_call: TRBV5-6; cdr3_nt: TGTGCCAGCAGCTTGGTGGTGGGAGGTTCTGAGACCCAGTACTTC; cdr3_aa: CASSLVVGGSETQYF
d_call: .; cdr3_length: 12; j_call: TRBJ1-5; v_call: TRBV2; cdr3_nt: TGTGCCAGCAGCCTCAGGGATTGGTCCCAGCATTTT; cdr3_aa: CASSLRDWSQHF
d_call: TRBD1; cdr3_length: 11; j_call: TRBJ1-2; v_call: TRBV29-1; cdr3_nt: TGCAGCGCACAGGGGGGCTATGGCTACACCTTC; cdr3_aa: CSAQGGYGYTF
d_call: TRBD2; cdr3_length: 16; j_call: TRBJ2-2; v_call: TRBV7-3; cdr3_nt: TGTGCCAGCAGGACTAGCGGTCTAGCGAACACCGGGGAGCTGTTTTTT; cdr3_aa: CASRTSGLANTGELFF
d_call: .; cdr3_length: 17; j_call: TRBJ1-5; v_call: TRBV19; cdr3_nt: TGTGCCAGTAGTATAGATCAGGGGCTGACTAGCAATCAGCCCCAGCATTTT; cdr3_aa: CASSIDQGLTSNQPQHF
d_call: .; cdr3_length: 14; j_call: TRBJ2-1; v_call: TRBV29-1; cdr3_nt: TGCAGCGGAGCAGGATTTAGCTCCTACAATGAGCAGTTCTTC; cdr3_aa: CSGAGFSSYNEQFF
d_call: .; cdr3_length: 14; j_call: TRBJ2-5; v_call: TRBV9; cdr3_nt: TGTGCCAGCAGCGCCCGACAGATTGGAGAGACCCAGTACTTC; cdr3_aa: CASSARQIGETQYF
d_call: TRBD1; cdr3_length: 17; j_call: TRBJ1-5; v_call: TRBV7-8; cdr3_nt: TGTGCCAGCAGTTCGACTGGTGCGGGACAGGGGAATCAGCCCCAGCATTTT; cdr3_aa: CASSSTGAGQGNQPQHF
d_call: .; cdr3_length: 13; j_call: TRBJ2-2; v_call: TRBV15; cdr3_nt: TGTGCCACCAGCGGGCTGATTGACGGGGAGCTGTTTTTT; cdr3_aa: CATSGLIDGELFF
d_call: TRBD1; cdr3_length: 15; j_call: TRBJ1-5; v_call: TRBV27; cdr3_nt: TGTGCCAGCAAACCGGGACAGGGGGCTCGTCAGCCCCAGCATTTT; cdr3_aa: CASKPGQGARQPQHF
d_call: .; cdr3_length: 14; j_call: TRBJ1-5; v_call: TRBV6-1; cdr3_nt: TGTGCCAGCAGAGGGCCAGGGAAGAATCAGCCCCAGCATTTT; cdr3_aa: CASRGPGKNQPQHF
d_call: .; cdr3_length: 14; j_call: TRBJ2-3; v_call: TRBV28; cdr3_nt: TGTGCCAGCTGCGCAGGGGATCGCACAGATACGCAGTATTTT; cdr3_aa: CASCAGDRTDTQYF
d_call: .; cdr3_length: 15; j_call: TRBJ1-2; v_call: TRBV29-1; cdr3_nt: TGCAGCGTGGTCGTAGGAGGGCCAACCCTTTATGGCTACACCTTC; cdr3_aa: CSVVVGGPTLYGYTF
d_call: .; cdr3_length: 15; j_call: TRBJ2-3; v_call: TRBV5-1; cdr3_nt: TGCGCCAGCAGCCCCACACCGGGTCAAGCAGATACGCAGTATTTT; cdr3_aa: CASSPTPGQADTQYF
d_call: .; cdr3_length: 17; j_call: TRBJ2-6; v_call: TRBV19; cdr3_nt: TGTGCCAGTAGTACGACTCACAGGGTTCCCGGGGCCAACGTCCTGACTTTC; cdr3_aa: CASSTTHRVPGANVLTF
d_call: TRBD1; cdr3_length: 12; j_call: TRBJ1-4; v_call: TRBV7-8; cdr3_nt: TGTGCCAGCAGCGTACAGGGGGAAAAACTGTTTTTT; cdr3_aa: CASSVQGEKLFF
d_call: TRBD1; cdr3_length: 20; j_call: TRBJ1-5; v_call: TRBV4-1; cdr3_nt: TGCGCCAGCAGCCAAGCCGAAAGTTGGTTCCGGGACAGCTCGTATCAGCCCCAGCATTTT; cdr3_aa: CASSQAESWFRDSSYQPQHF
d_call: .; cdr3_length: 13; j_call: TRBJ2-2; v_call: TRBV7-9; cdr3_nt: TGTGCCAGCAGCGTCGACTTAAGCGGGGAGCTGTTTTTT; cdr3_aa: CASSVDLSGELFF
d_call: .; cdr3_length: 12; j_call: TRBJ1-2; v_call: TRBV7-9; cdr3_nt: TGTGCCAGCAGCTTAGCCGAAGCTGGCTACACCTTC; cdr3_aa: CASSLAEAGYTF
d_call: .; cdr3_length: 11; j_call: TRBJ2-7; v_call: TRBV7-2; cdr3_nt: TGTGCCAGCAGCTTATACTACGAGCAGTACTTC; cdr3_aa: CASSLYYEQYF
d_call: .; cdr3_length: 12; j_call: TRBJ1-1; v_call: TRBV5-8; cdr3_nt: TGTGCCAGCAGCTTGCTCTTCAGAGAAGCTTTCTTT; cdr3_aa: CASSLLFREAFF
d_call: .; cdr3_length: 15; j_call: TRBJ2-2; v_call: TRBV7-2; cdr3_nt: TGTGCCAGCAGCACCCTGGGGCGCCCCACCGGGGAGCTGTTTTTT; cdr3_aa: CASSTLGRPTGELFF
d_call: .; cdr3_length: 14; j_call: TRBJ2-7; v_call: TRBV19; cdr3_nt: TGTGCCAGTAGCCGAGGACAGTTCTCCTACGAGCAGTACTTC; cdr3_aa: CASSRGQFSYEQYF
d_call: TRBD1; cdr3_length: 13; j_call: TRBJ1-2; v_call: TRBV10-3; cdr3_nt: TGTGCCACAAATGACAGGGGACTTTATGGCTACACCTTC; cdr3_aa: CATNDRGLYGYTF
d_call: .; cdr3_length: 14; j_call: TRBJ1-2; v_call: TRBV6-5; cdr3_nt: TGTGCCAGCAGTTACTCAACCCAGGGTAATGGCTACACCTTC; cdr3_aa: CASSYSTQGNGYTF
d_call: .; cdr3_length: 15; j_call: TRBJ1-1; v_call: TRBV9; cdr3_nt: TGTGCCAGCAGCCCACCTCAGGGGATCAACACTGAAGCTTTCTTT; cdr3_aa: CASSPPQGINTEAFF
d_call: .; cdr3_length: 17; j_call: TRBJ2-3; v_call: TRBV27; cdr3_nt: TGTGCCAGCAGCCGCAGGGCCCTGAGCAAGAGCACAGATACGCAGTATTTT; cdr3_aa: CASSRRALSKSTDTQYF
d_call: .; cdr3_length: 18; j_call: TRBJ1-3; v_call: TRBV15; cdr3_nt: TGTGCCACCAGCAGAGTGCTTAACTTACAGGGAGCTGAAAACACCATATATTTT; cdr3_aa: CATSRVLNLQGAENTIYF
d_call: TRBD1; cdr3_length: 16; j_call: TRBJ2-1; v_call: TRBV7-9; cdr3_nt: TGTGCCAGCAGCTTAGATGGACAGGGAGGATACAATGAGCAGTTCTTC; cdr3_aa: CASSLDGQGGYNEQFF